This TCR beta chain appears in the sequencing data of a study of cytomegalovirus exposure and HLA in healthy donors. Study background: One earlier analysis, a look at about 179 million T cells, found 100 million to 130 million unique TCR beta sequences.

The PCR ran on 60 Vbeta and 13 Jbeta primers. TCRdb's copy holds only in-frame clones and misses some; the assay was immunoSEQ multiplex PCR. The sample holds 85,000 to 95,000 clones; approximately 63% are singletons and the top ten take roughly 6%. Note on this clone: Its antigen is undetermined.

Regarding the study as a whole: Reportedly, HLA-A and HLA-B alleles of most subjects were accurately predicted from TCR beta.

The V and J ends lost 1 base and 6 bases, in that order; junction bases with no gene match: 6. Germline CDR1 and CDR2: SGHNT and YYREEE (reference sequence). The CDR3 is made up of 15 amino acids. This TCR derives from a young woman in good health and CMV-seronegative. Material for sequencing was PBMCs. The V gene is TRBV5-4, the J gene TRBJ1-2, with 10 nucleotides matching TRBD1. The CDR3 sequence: CASSLPTGGRDGYTF. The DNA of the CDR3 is TGTGCCAGCAGCTTGCCGACAGGGGGCCGTGATGGCTACACCTTC.